Included here is one TCR beta chain sequence, with context. Its antigen remains unknown. Repertoires were generated with immunoSEQ multiplex PCR, while TCRdb's copy carries only in-frame clones and drops some. Seen here are 150,000 to 160,000 clones, around nine tenths observed once, and the top ten hold 1.5% to 2%. The entry originates in a study of T cell responses to AZD1222 COVID-19 vaccine. Study outcomes and limitations: With two AZD1222 doses given, Spike-specific TCR breadth and depth both rose. Along spike, vaccine-associated CD4 TCRs were found throughout, with dominance at 160-218 and 743-854. Repertoires were obtained only post-peak T cell response.

CDR3 length: 16 residues. V was clipped by 0 bases and J by 4 bases, with 14 bases between them. The germline V gene has CDR1 SGHRS and CDR2 YFSETQ. The sequenced sample was peripheral blood, obtained on day 0 of AZD1222 vaccination. The clonotype comes from an adult in good health. V is TRBV5-1 and J is TRBJ1-5; D remains ambiguous. CDR3 protein: CASSLGGALGNQPQHF. As DNA, the CDR3 is TGCGCCAGCAGCTTGGGAGGAGCCCTGGGGAATCAGCCCCAGCATTTT. Using reference TRBV5-1 and TRBJ1-5 for the parts outside the CDR3, the full variable domain is KAGVTQTPRYLIKTRGQQVTLSCSPISGHRSVSWYQQTPGQGLQFLFEYFSETQRNKGNFPGRFSGRQFSNSRSEMNVSTLELGDSALYLCASSLGGALGNQPQHFGDGTRLSIL.